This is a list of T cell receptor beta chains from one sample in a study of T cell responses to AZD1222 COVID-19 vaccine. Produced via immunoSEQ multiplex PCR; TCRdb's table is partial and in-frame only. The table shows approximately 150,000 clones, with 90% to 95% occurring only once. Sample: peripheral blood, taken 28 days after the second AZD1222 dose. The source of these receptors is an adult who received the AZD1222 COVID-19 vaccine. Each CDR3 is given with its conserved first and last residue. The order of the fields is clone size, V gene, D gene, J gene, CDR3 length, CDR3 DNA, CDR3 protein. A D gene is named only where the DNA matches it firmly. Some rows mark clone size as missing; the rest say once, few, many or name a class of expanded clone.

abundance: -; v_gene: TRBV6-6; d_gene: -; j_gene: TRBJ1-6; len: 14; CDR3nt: TGTGCCAGCACGATTGAGTCCTATAATTCACCCCTCCACTTT; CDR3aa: CASTIESYNSPLHF
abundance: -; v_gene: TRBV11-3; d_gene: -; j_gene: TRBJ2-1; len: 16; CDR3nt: TGTGCCAGCAGCCCAGGATGGCCCTTTTCCGGGGATGAGCAGTTCTTC; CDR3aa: CASSPGWPFSGDEQFF
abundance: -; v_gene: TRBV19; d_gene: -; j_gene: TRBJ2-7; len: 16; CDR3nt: TGTGCCAGTAGTATAAACCCACGGACCAGCTCCTACGAGCAGTACTTC; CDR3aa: CASSINPRTSSYEQYF
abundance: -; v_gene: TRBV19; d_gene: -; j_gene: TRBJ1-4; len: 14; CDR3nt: TGTGCCAGTAGTATAGGGCCCGGAGGTGAAAAACTGTTTTTT; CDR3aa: CASSIGPGGEKLFF
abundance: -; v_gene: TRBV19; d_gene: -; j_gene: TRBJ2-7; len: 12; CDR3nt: TGTGCCAGTAGCCAGGTTGAGAACGAGCAGTACTTC; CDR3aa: CASSQVENEQYF
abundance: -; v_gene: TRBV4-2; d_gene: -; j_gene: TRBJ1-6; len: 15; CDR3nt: TGTGCCAGCAGCCCGGGGCAGGACTTGGGTTCACCCCTCCACTTT; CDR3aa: CASSPGQDLGSPLHF
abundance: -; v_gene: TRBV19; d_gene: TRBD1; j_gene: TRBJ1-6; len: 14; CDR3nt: TGTGCCAGTAGCAACAGGGACAGGGATTCACCCCTCCACTTT; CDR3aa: CASSNRDRDSPLHF
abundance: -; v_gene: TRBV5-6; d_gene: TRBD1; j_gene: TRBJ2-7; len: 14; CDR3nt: TGTGCCAGCAGCATTCCGGGACAGGGGCACGAGCAGTACTTC; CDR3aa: CASSIPGQGHEQYF
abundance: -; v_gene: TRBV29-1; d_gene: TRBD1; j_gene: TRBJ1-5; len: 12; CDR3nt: TGCAGCACAGGGGGCGGGAGTCAGCCCCAGCATTTT; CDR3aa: CSTGGGSQPQHF
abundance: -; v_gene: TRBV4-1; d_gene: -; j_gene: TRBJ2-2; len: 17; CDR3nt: TGCGCCAGCAGCCAAGGGCCCAGGGGGGAGAACACCGGGGAGCTGTTTTTT; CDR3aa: CASSQGPRGENTGELFF
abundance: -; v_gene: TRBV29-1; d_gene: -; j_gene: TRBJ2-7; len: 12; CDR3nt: TGCAGCGTTGAAGGGGGAGGCTACGAGCAGTACTTC; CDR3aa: CSVEGGGYEQYF
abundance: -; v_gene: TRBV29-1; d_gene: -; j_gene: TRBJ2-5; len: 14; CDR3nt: TGCAGCGACCTTCCGACTAGTCCGGAGGGTGGCCAGTACTTC; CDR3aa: CSDLPTSPEGGQYF
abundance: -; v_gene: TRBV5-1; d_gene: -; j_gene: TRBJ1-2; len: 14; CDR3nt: TGCGCCAGCAGCTTGGCGGGCGAGAACTATGGCTACACCTTC; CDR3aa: CASSLAGENYGYTF
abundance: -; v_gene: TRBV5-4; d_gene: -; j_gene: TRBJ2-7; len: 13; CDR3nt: TGTGCCAGCAGCGCCGGAATAGTCTCCGAGCAGTACTTC; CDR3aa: CASSAGIVSEQYF
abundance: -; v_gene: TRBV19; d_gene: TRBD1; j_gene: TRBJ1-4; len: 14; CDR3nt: TGTGCCAGTAGTACGACAGGGGGTACTGAAAAACTGTTTTTT; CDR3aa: CASSTTGGTEKLFF
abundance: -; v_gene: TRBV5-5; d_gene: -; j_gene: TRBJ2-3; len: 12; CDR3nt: TGTGCCAGCAGCGTCACAACAGATACGCAGTATTTT; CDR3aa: CASSVTTDTQYF
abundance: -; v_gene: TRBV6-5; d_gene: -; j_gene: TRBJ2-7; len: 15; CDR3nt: TGTGCCAGCACCTCCGCCCCGGACAGAACCTACGAGCAGTACTTC; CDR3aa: CASTSAPDRTYEQYF
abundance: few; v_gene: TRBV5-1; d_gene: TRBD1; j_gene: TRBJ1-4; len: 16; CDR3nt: TGCGCCAGCAGCCCTCCCGAGGGACAGGGATCTGAAAAACTGTTTTTT; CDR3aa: CASSPPEGQGSEKLFF
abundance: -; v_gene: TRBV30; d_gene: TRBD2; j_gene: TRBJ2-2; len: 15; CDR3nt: TGTGCCTGGAGTCAAGGACTAGCGAGGGCCGGGGAGCTGTTTTTT; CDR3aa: CAWSQGLARAGELFF
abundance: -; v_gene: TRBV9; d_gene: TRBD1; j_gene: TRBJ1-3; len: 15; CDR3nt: TGTGCCAGCAGCGCATATGGACAGGGCACAAACACCATATATTTT; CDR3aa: CASSAYGQGTNTIYF
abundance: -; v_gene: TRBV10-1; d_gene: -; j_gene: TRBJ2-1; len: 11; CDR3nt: TGCGGTTACACCAACTACAATGAGCAGTTCTTC; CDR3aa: CGYTNYNEQFF
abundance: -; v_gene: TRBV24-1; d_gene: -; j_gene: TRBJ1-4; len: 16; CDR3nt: TGTGCCACCAGTGATCACAACAGGCTCGGCGGTGAAAAACTGTTTTTT; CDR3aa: CATSDHNRLGGEKLFF
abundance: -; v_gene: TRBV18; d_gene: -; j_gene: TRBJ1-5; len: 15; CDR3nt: TGTGCCAGCTCACCAGGGGGCGGAAGCAATCAGCCCCAGCATTTT; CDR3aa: CASSPGGGSNQPQHF
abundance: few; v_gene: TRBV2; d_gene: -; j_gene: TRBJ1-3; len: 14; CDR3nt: TGTGCCAGCAGTGTGAGGGGACCTGGAAACACCATATATTTT; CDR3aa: CASSVRGPGNTIYF